This T cell receptor (beta chain) was found in a study of CD8 T cells in ankylosing spondylitis. Comment on this clonotype: As yet, its antigen is unknown.

After removal of 3 bases from V and 4 bases from J, the junction contained 3 bases not matched to a gene. Germline V CDR1 and CDR2: SGDLS, YYNGEE. The CDR3 contains 14 residues. MiXCR, run by TCRdb on the 5' RACE reads, gives a single entry per CDR3 protein. The sample shows around 770,000 distinct CDR3 sequences, 12% of them seen only once. General study findings and limits: A TCR beta motif made of about 8 highly homologous variants seemed typical of ankylosing spondylitis blood.

The receptor was derived from a male donor with ankylosing spondylitis. This sequence joins TRBV9 and TRBJ1-1, with 10 bases matching TRBD1. The sequencing sample was made of blood, either unsorted or a sorted T cell fraction (not recorded which). Written as DNA, the CDR3 is TGTGCCAGCAGCGCGGGACAGGGGAGCACTGAAGCTTTCTTT. Residues: CASSAGQGSTEAFF.